One and the same sample provided the 2 T cell receptor beta chains below, sequenced in a study of blood T cell repertoires in COVID-19. The assay was immunoSEQ multiplex PCR, and TCRdb's table has in-frame clones only and misses some. The sample gives about 110,000 clones, about 85% of which show up once; 2.1% is in the top ten. Sequenced input: peripheral blood. The receptors were gathered from a human donor in a cohort sampled during active COVID-19.

The CDR3 DNA reads TGTGCCAGCAGCCTTGAGTCCTACAATGAGCAGTTCTTC. Its protein is CASSLESYNEQFF. The chain links TRBV12-3 or TRBV12-4 to TRBJ2-1; no clear D gene. This CDR3 is 13 amino acids long. V lost 6 bases, J lost 1 base, and 7 bases lay in between.

This clone was detected once. The chain couples TRBV27 to TRBJ2-1; tentatively, D is TRBD2 (7 bases). The CDR3 contains 14 residues. Germline V lookup: CDR1 MNHEY, CDR2 SMNVEV (reference sequence). The V and J ends lost 7 bases and 8 bases respectively, with 18 bases between them. The CDR3 loop reads CASKAGRGRHEQFF. In nucleotides, the CDR3 is TGTGCCAGCAAGGCGGGGCGGGGGCGGCATGAGCAGTTCTTC.